What follows are 7 T cell receptor beta chains derived from one specimen sequenced in a study of cytomegalovirus exposure and HLA in healthy donors. The PCR was carried out with 60 Vbeta primers and 13 Jbeta primers. Sequenced by immunoSEQ multiplex PCR; TCRdb stores in-frame clones only, minus some. Of around 150,000 clones listed, about 80% are singletons. The sequenced sample was PBMCs. These receptors all come from a woman in her forties or fifties in good health and CMV-seropositive.

The chain employs TRBV7-8 and TRBJ2-7, with D possibly being TRBD2 (5 bases). The CDR3 is 13 residues long. V was shortened by 4 bases and J by 3 bases, with 10 bases between the two germline ends. Germline loops: CDR1 SGHVS, CDR2 FQNEAQ. CDR3 DNA: TGTGCCAGCAGCTCCGACTACAGCTACGAGCAGTACTTC. This encodes CASSSDYSYEQYF.

The chain has TRBV2 and TRBJ2-2, with D possibly TRBD2 on 6 matching bases. V was shortened by 7 bases and J by 3 bases, with 9 bases between the two germline ends. This CDR3 contains 13 residues. Per the germline V gene, CDR1 is SNHLY and CDR2 is FYNNEI. DNA of the CDR3: TGTGCCAGCATGGGGGACTACACCGGGGAGCTGTTTTTT. Translation gives CASMGDYTGELFF. Full variable domain (rest looked up from reference TRBV2 and TRBJ2-2): EPEVTQTPSHQVTQMGQEVILRCVPISNHLYFYWYRQILGQKVEFLVSFYNNEISEKSEIFDDQFSVERPDGSNFTLKIRSTKLEDSAMYFCASMGDYTGELFFGEGSRLTVL.

The genes are TRBV27 and TRBJ2-7; 7 bases match TRBD1. The CDR3 length is 14 residues. Germline V CDR1 and CDR2: MNHEY, SMNVEV (reference sequence). The V gene end was trimmed by 5 bases and the J gene end by 6 bases; junction bases not matched to a gene: 10. The DNA of the CDR3 is TGTGCCAGCAGTGTCCGGGACAGTTCCATCGAGCAGTACTTC. This gives the protein CASSVRDSSIEQYF.

V and J are TRBV9 and TRBJ1-1, with 7 bases matching TRBD1. V shed 2 bases, J shed 7 bases, and the junction held 11 bases outside the gene matches. CDR3 size: 15 residues. Germline CDR1 is SGDLS and CDR2 is YYNGEE. The chain's CDR3 is CASSVSGTVLNEAFF. In DNA, the CDR3 is TGTGCCAGCAGCGTTTCCGGGACAGTACTCAATGAAGCTTTCTTT.

The chain employs TRBV5-6 and TRBJ2-5; 8 bases are shared with TRBD2. The germline V gene encodes CDR1 SGHDT and CDR2 YYEEEE. The junction had 11 bases not matched to a gene; V was cut back by 2 bases and J by 5 bases. This CDR3 spans 16 amino acids. The DNA for the CDR3 is TGTGCCAGCAGCTTATTCCGGGAGGGGGACGGGGAGACCCAGTACTTC. Protein: CASSLFREGDGETQYF.

This clone was counted only a few times. This chain connects TRBV11-2 to TRBJ2-7; 8 nucleotides match TRBD1. Per germline, CDR1 SGHAT and CDR2 FQNNGV. V was pared by 6 bases and J by 0 bases, with 16 bases of the junction left unmatched. CDR3 length: 18 amino acids. This CDR3 reads CASSPISRVQGDSYEQYF. DNA for the CDR3: TGTGCCAGCAGTCCTATTTCGCGTGTACAGGGGGACTCCTACGAGCAGTACTTC.

The chain is built from TRBV19 and TRBJ1-5; D is uncertain. Germline CDR1 reads LNHDA; CDR2 reads SQIVND (reference sequence). The germline V and J ends were trimmed by 5 bases and 4 bases, with 6 bases remaining between them. The CDR3 length is 12 residues. This chain's CDR3 is CASSVQNQPQHF. DNA for the CDR3: TGTGCCAGTAGTGTCCAGAATCAGCCCCAGCATTTT.